What follows describes a single TCR beta chain. The antigen this receptor binds is unknown. Within one base of it there is no much larger clone, and no base qualities were kept. This sample was included in a study of cytotoxic CD8 clonotypes in ibrutinib-treated CLL (dated by TCRdb to the early 2020s). Study-level background: In this cohort, approximately 14 patients were treatment-naive and some 10 were relapsed/refractory, while 17 to 18 had unmutated IGHV. Responses were partial in approximately 24 patients and complete in 2; after median approximately 67 months follow-up, around 14 stayed in remission and approximately twelve progressed. The response samples were drawn at a median of approximately 11 months into treatment, with a range of about 6 to 40 months. On average, each sample had roughly 260,000 productive templates and around 100,000 productive rearrangements. Longitudinal samples were obtainable from about 30% of the roughly 90 participants in the trial. Cryopreserved peripheral blood mononuclear cells were obtained before treatment, at response, and at either sustained remission or disease progression. All remission and progressive disease samples were collected while patients were still receiving ibrutinib.

For CDR1 and CDR2, the germline V gene lists SQVTM and ANQGSEA. The CDR3, from cysteine to phenylalanine, totals 14 residues. Solely the CDR3 DNA is kept, with 42 bases framed from the first base. V is clipped by 4 bases and J by 7 bases, and the sequence between their germline boundaries is 17 bases long. Results the study describes overall, beyond this receptor: Sustained-remission and progressing patients did not have matched sampling times, and lymph node repertoires were not examined. Baseline clonality was found to be higher than that of age-matched healthy donors and was strongly correlated with circulating CD8+ T-cell counts. Public clonotypes were rare and either shrank or stayed stable during treatment, and the rise in clonality at ibrutinib response reflected expansion of private clonotypes. Clonality increased at ibrutinib response, stayed stable in sustained remission, and fell back toward baseline at progression.

This specimen's time point label, per the study, means: approximately 25 months on ibrutinib. For TCR beta library preparation, about 2 micrograms of genomic DNA was extracted from cryopreserved PBMCs. Longitudinal blood samples from CLL patients on ibrutinib monotherapy were analyzed using high-throughput TCR beta sequencing. The patients took part in an open-label, single-center phase 2 trial of ibrutinib monotherapy. The goal of deep resolution MiSeq sequencing was a depth between 1 in 1 million and 1 in 200,000 T cells, and coverage averaged 10x per clonotype. TCR beta libraries were generated with the immunoSEQ hsTCRB Kit. The authors processed their data as follows. Data were analyzed with ImmunoSEQ Data Assistant and ImmunoSEQ Analyzer, with V, D and J genes assigned per IMGT definitions. Clonality, with values ranging from 0 to 1, was calculated as one minus the normalized Shannon entropy of productive rearrangement frequencies. Public clonotype analysis was restricted to overrepresented clonotypes comprising at least 0.05% of each patient's repertoire. Around 12 age-matched healthy donor repertoires from immuneACCESS were used as controls for clonality. TCRdb provides this immuneACCESS table in a form limited to in-frame rearrangements. Some clones are lacking; in checked studies, under half of them reflect an unresolved V gene, and why the rest are absent is not known. V and J calls plus clone size are reproduced from that table; the DNA served to infer D and trimming. The sample data list under 300,000 clones, and around 70% of these were observed just once. Approximately 15% of the sample rests with the top ten.

The chain joins TRBV29-1 to TRBJ2-1, with no confidently assigned D gene. This material consisted of PBMCs, taken after 24 months of ibrutinib treatment. This sequence was found in a human donor with chronic lymphocytic leukemia. The CDR3 reads as follows: CSVVPQAVINEQFF. The nucleotide sequence is given as TGCAGCGTTGTCCCCCAAGCCGTAATAAATGAGCAGTTCTTC.